Listed here are 15 T cell receptor beta chains from one sample, sequenced in a study of T cell responses to AZD1222 COVID-19 vaccine. Sequencing was performed with immunoSEQ multiplex PCR; in TCRdb, only in-frame clones are kept and a portion is missing. The sample comprises over 150,000 clones, around 88% of which are singletons, and roughly 12% rests with the top ten. Sample: peripheral blood, taken 28 days after the second AZD1222 dose. These receptors all come from an adult who received the AZD1222 COVID-19 vaccine.

The genes are TRBV3-1 (or the pseudogene TRBV3-2) and TRBJ2-7; D may be TRBD1 (5 bases). CDR1 and CDR2 from the germline V gene are LGHDT and YNNKEL (reference sequence). The CDR3 extends over 13 amino acids. Deletions cut 2 bases from V and 9 bases from J, with 14 bases between. In DNA, the CDR3 is TGTGCCAGCAGCCAAACCAGGGAATTTGGGCAGTACTTC. This gives the protein CASSQTREFGQYF.

The rearrangement joins TRBV19 to TRBJ1-1; D might be TRBD1 (5 bases). Trimming left V 10 bases short and J 7 bases short, with 22 bases between. The germline gives CDR1 LNHDA, CDR2 SQIVND (reference sequence). CDR3 length: 14 amino acids. The CDR3 DNA is TGTGCCACCCAGTCCCTTACAGGAAATCATGAAGCTTTCTTT. Translation: CATQSLTGNHEAFF. Supplemented by reference TRBV19 and TRBJ1-1, the full variable domain reads DGGITQSPKYLFRKEGQNVTLSCEQNLNHDAMYWYRQDPGQGLRLIYYSQIVNDFQKGDIAEGYSVSREKKESFPLTVTSAQKNPTAFYLCATQSLTGNHEAFFGQGTRLTVV.

The chain is built from TRBV10-2 and TRBJ1-6; 7 bases are a match to TRBD1. The CDR3 loop spans 15 amino acids. The V segment lost 6 bases and the J segment 6 bases; nucleotides outside the gene matches: 8. Germline V gene data show CDR1 as WSHSY and CDR2 as SAAADI. CDR3 amino acids: CASSRGDSGNSPLHF. In DNA, the CDR3 is TGCGCCAGCAGCCGGGGGGACAGCGGTAATTCACCCCTCCACTTT.

The rearrangement joins TRBV11-2 to TRBJ2-7; no reliable D call. The CDR3 runs 12 residues. The germline V gene has CDR1 SGHAT and CDR2 FQNNGV. Trimming took 1 base from V and 7 from J, leaving 8 bases between them. CDR3 nucleotides: TGTGCCAGCAGCTTAGCCCGGGTGGAGCAGTACTTC. This translates into CASSLARVEQYF.

This clone was observed a few times. The chain recombines TRBV6-6 with TRBJ2-3, with D maybe TRBD2 (5 bases). Germline CDR1 MNHNY, CDR2 SVGAGI (reference sequence). The CDR3 is 14 residues long. The V end lost 0 bases, the J end lost 3 bases, and 7 bases lay between the germline ends. CDR3 sequence (DNA): TGTGCCAGCAGTTACTCGAGGGTGACAGATACGCAGTATTTT. Its protein is CASSYSRVTDTQYF.

The chain joins TRBV15 to TRBJ1-1; D unclear. The CDR3 is 16 residues long. V was shortened by 3 bases and J by 1 base, with 15 bases between the two germline ends. Per the germline V gene, CDR1 is LNHNV and CDR2 is YYDKDF (reference sequence). The CDR3 loop reads CATSSLSPDGNTEAFF. CDR3 nucleotide sequence: TGTGCCACCAGCAGCCTCAGCCCGGACGGGAACACTGAAGCTTTCTTT.

The sample holds a few counts of this clone. V usage is TRBV4-3 and J usage is TRBJ1-2, with D perhaps TRBD1 (5 bases). Germline assignment: CDR1 LGHNA and CDR2 YSLEER. This CDR3 spans 16 amino acids. The V end was cut by 1 base, the J end by 3 bases, with 15 bases between. Here the CDR3 reads CASSQARTGADYGYTF. The DNA of the CDR3 is TGCGCCAGCAGCCAAGCGAGGACCGGGGCGGACTATGGCTACACCTTC.

The chain recombines TRBV20-1 with TRBJ2-7; possibly TRBD2 for D (6 bases). Trimming took 3 bases from V and 0 from J, leaving 12 bases between them. The CDR3 is 14 residues long. CDR1 DFQATT and CDR2 SNEGSKA come from the germline V gene (reference sequence). CDR3 residues: CSASFGGNSYEQYF. CDR3 nucleotide sequence: TGCAGTGCTAGTTTTGGGGGGAACTCCTACGAGCAGTACTTC.

The V and J genes are TRBV30 and TRBJ2-7, with 8 bases that match TRBD2. CDR3 size: 13 residues. Germline V lookup: CDR1 GTSNPN, CDR2 SVGIG (reference sequence). The V gene end was trimmed by 3 bases and the J gene end by 3 bases; junction bases not matched to a gene: 4. The CDR3 reads CAWSGGGYYEQYF. The CDR3 region has the DNA TGTGCCTGGAGCGGGGGGGGATACTACGAGCAGTACTTC.

This clone has a single count. The genes are TRBV9 and TRBJ1-4, with TRBD1 identical over 9 bases. The CDR3 spans 19 residues. V trimming: 2 bases; J trimming: 8 bases; junction bases outside the gene matches: 19. Germline lookup yields CDR1 SGDLS and CDR2 YYNGEE. CDR3 DNA: TGTGCCAGCAGCGTCTCACACGGGACAGGGCCGCAGTTTACAGAAAAACTGTTTTTT. It specifies CASSVSHGTGPQFTEKLFF.

This clone was observed a few times. The chain is built from TRBV29-1 and TRBJ1-2, with TRBD1 as a possible D gene (6 bases). The CDR3 loop spans 12 amino acids. The germline V gene encodes CDR1 SQVTM and CDR2 ANQGSEA. V was shortened by 3 bases and J by 6 bases, with 11 bases between the two germline ends. The CDR3 region has the DNA TGCAGCGTTGACCCCGGGGGCAATGGCTACACCTTC. The encoded protein is CSVDPGGNGYTF.

This chain connects TRBV2 to TRBJ1-5; D remains ambiguous. V was clipped by 2 bases and J by 6 bases, with 8 bases between them. CDR3 length equals 13 residues. Germline V gives CDR1 SNHLY, CDR2 FYNNEI. CDR3 DNA: TGTGCCAGCAGTGAACGGGGTAGTCAGCCCCAGCATTTT. Its translation: CASSERGSQPQHF.

V gene TRBV5-1 combines with J gene TRBJ2-7; a possible D gene is TRBD1 (5 bases). The V gene lost 4 bases and the J gene lost 2 bases, with 10 bases spanning the gap. Germline V gene sequence: CDR1 SGHRS, CDR2 YFSETQ. The CDR3 length is 13 residues. The CDR3 region has the DNA TGCGCCAGCAGCCCAGACAGTCCCTACGAGCAGTACTTC. Protein: CASSPDSPYEQYF.

The chain links TRBV7-6 to TRBJ2-1; 7 bases are shared with TRBD2. Per the germline V gene, CDR1 is SGHVS and CDR2 is FNYEAQ. The CDR3 contains 14 residues. Trimming removed 7 bases from V and 3 bases from J; junction bases left unmatched: 6. The CDR3 here is CASTHGGDYNEQFF. DNA of the CDR3: TGTGCCAGCACCCATGGGGGGGACTACAATGAGCAGTTCTTC.

The chain carries TRBV30 and TRBJ1-2, with D maybe TRBD1 (6 bases). The germline V gene has CDR1 GTSNPN and CDR2 SVGIG (reference sequence). The CDR3 covers 15 residues. V lost 0 bases to trimming and J lost 2 bases, with 13 bases between them. CDR3 in amino acids: CAWSVSRQGNYGYTF. In nucleotides, the CDR3 is TGTGCCTGGAGTGTATCCCGGCAGGGGAACTATGGCTACACCTTC.